This T cell receptor (beta chain) emerged from a study of T cells after yellow fever vaccination. This clonotype was seen more than once but under ten times. TCRdb independently ran MiXCR on the 5' RACE reads; one entry per CDR3 protein. This sample yields approximately 300,000 distinct CDR3 sequences, of which around 10% are seen a single time; less than 3.5% belongs to the top ten. There are 13 residues in the CDR3. Germline CDR1 is DFQATT and CDR2 is SNEGSKA (reference sequence). J gave up 2 bases and V 8 bases, and 5 bases lay outside the gene matches. This clonotype was sampled from a man aged 18 to 29 who received the YFV17D yellow fever vaccine. The V call is TRBV20-1, the J call TRBJ2-2; 7 nucleotides agree with TRBD1. The specimen was CD4+ T cells sorted from PBMCs, collected 45 days after the yellow fever booster vaccination. The CDR3 nucleotides are TGCAGTCCTACAGGGGTAAACACCGGGGAGCTGTTTTTT. Amino acids: CSPTGVNTGELFF.